These T cell receptor beta chains were read from a single sample in a study of cytomegalovirus exposure and HLA in healthy donors. The data were produced by immunoSEQ multiplex PCR, yet TCRdb's version contains in-frame clones alone and is incomplete. The sample lists 200,000 to 250,000 clones, roughly 73% seen once, with about 0.45% in the top ten. Specimen: PBMCs. Receptors originate from a boy between 5 and 17 years old in good health and CMV-seronegative. The CDR3 runs from the conserved cysteine through the conserved F or W. The D gene is left open where the match is weak. The listing skips clone size in some rows; elsewhere it reads once, few, many or a size class.

TRBD1	few	TRBV6-1	TRBJ2-2	CAGGRGMDTGELFF	TGTGCCGGAGGCAGGGGGATGGACACCGGGGAGCTGTTTTTT
NA	NA	TRBV7-3	TRBJ2-2	CASSRGNTGELFF	TGTGCCAGCAGCCGGGGGAACACCGGGGAGCTGTTTTTT
NA	NA	TRBV11-3	TRBJ1-1	CASSLGTALNTEAFF	TGTGCCAGCAGCTTAGGGACAGCGCTGAACACTGAAGCTTTCTTT
TRBD1	NA	TRBV2	TRBJ1-5	CASREDRGRILPQHF	TGTGCCAGCAGGGAGGACAGGGGACGGATTCTGCCCCAGCATTTT
TRBD2	few	TRBV9	TRBJ2-2	CASSPLPTSPTGELFF	TGTGCCAGCAGCCCTCTCCCGACTAGCCCCACCGGGGAGCTGTTTTTT
NA	NA	TRBV21-1	TRBJ2-7	CASSKARGF	TGTGCCAGCAGCAAAGCGAGGGGGTTC
TRBD1	NA	TRBV27	TRBJ2-7	CASNPTGSSYEQYF	TGTGCCAGCAACCCGACAGGGAGCTCCTACGAGCAGTACTTC
TRBD1	NA	TRBV7-2	TRBJ1-6	CASSFRTGVNSPLHF	TGTGCCAGCAGCTTTCGGACAGGGGTGAATTCACCCCTCCACTTT
NA	NA	TRBV6-5	TRBJ2-5	CASSFVSVLGTQYF	TGTGCCAGCAGTTTCGTTAGCGTTCTCGGGACCCAGTACTTC
TRBD1	NA	TRBV27	TRBJ1-6	CASSRTGGNSPLHF	TGTGCCAGCAGCCGGACAGGGGGCAATTCACCCCTCCACTTT
TRBD1	few	TRBV10-3	TRBJ1-5	CAISGGQGWWDQPQHF	TGTGCCATCAGTGGGGGACAGGGATGGTGGGATCAGCCCCAGCATTTT
TRBD1	NA	TRBV12-5	TRBJ1-3	CASLLGLTSTGRTGNTIYF	TGTGCTAGTCTTTTGGGCCTCACTTCGACAGGGCGAACTGGAAACACCATATATTTT
TRBD1	few	TRBV28	TRBJ1-5	CASSPGTVSNQPQHF	TGTGCCAGCAGTCCCGGGACAGTTAGCAATCAGCCCCAGCATTTT
NA	few	TRBV15	TRBJ2-2	CATSSPGSITGELFF	TGTGCCACCAGCAGCCCCGGGTCCATCACCGGGGAGCTGTTTTTT
NA	once	TRBV19	TRBJ2-7	CATGSKRAEGAYEQYF	TGTGCCACCGGATCAAAGAGGGCGGAGGGTGCCTACGAGCAGTACTTC
NA	few	TRBV14	TRBJ1-3	CASSQDYRYLSGNTIYF	TGTGCCAGCAGCCAAGATTATCGTTATCTCTCTGGAAACACCATATATTTT
TRBD2	once	TRBV5-6	TRBJ2-1	CASSLTSGGAVNNEQFF	TGTGCCAGCAGCTTGACTAGCGGGGGGGCCGTTAACAATGAGCAGTTCTTC
NA	NA	TRBV7-9	TRBJ1-6	CASSFHQGWPYNSPLHF	TGTGCCAGCAGCTTTCACCAGGGGTGGCCCTATAATTCACCCCTCCACTTT
TRBD1	once	TRBV30	TRBJ1-6	CAWSFGQGEIAYNSPLHF	TGTGCCTGGAGTTTTGGCCAGGGGGAAATTGCCTATAATTCACCCCTCCACTTT
NA	few	TRBV6-5	TRBJ1-4	CASSYSMGQNEKLFF	TGTGCCAGCAGTTACTCAATGGGACAAAATGAAAAACTGTTTTTT
TRBD1	NA	TRBV5-4	TRBJ2-1	CASRSDRGSYNEQFF	TGTGCCAGCAGGTCGGACAGGGGCTCCTACAATGAGCAGTTCTTC
NA	NA	TRBV5-8	TRBJ2-7	CASSSPYEQYF	TGTGCCAGCAGTAGCCCTTACGAGCAGTACTTC
NA	NA	TRBV7-9	TRBJ1-1	CASSLGGVDTEAFF	TGTGCCAGCAGCTTAGGGGGGGTTGACACTGAAGCTTTCTTT
NA	NA	TRBV7-9	TRBJ2-3	CASSLGLGNTDTQYF	TGTGCCAGCAGCTTAGGACTAGGAAACACAGATACGCAGTATTTT
TRBD2	NA	TRBV5-1	TRBJ2-3	CASSFLAGTDTQYF	TGCGCCAGCAGCTTTCTAGCGGGGACAGATACGCAGTATTTT
TRBD1	NA	TRBV10-3	TRBJ2-1	CAISRQGQRYNEQFF	TGTGCCATCAGCCGTCAGGGACAGAGATACAATGAGCAGTTCTTC